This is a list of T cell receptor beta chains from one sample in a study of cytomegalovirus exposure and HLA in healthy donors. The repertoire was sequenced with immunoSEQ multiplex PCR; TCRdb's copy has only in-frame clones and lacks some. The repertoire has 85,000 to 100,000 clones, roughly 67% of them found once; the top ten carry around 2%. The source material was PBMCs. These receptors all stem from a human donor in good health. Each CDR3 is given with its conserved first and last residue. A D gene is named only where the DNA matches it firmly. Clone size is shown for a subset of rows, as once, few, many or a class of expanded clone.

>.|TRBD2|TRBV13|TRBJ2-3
CASSPRTRSRDTQYF
TGTGCCAGCAGCCCCCGGACTAGATCGAGAGATACGCAGTATTTT
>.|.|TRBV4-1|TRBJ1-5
CASRVEGSNQPQHF
TGCGCCAGCAGAGTGGAGGGGAGCAATCAGCCCCAGCATTTT
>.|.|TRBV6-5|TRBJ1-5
CASRKDFSNQPQHF
TGTGCCAGCAGGAAGGACTTTAGCAATCAGCCCCAGCATTTT
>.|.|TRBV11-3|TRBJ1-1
CASSSLSGVRAFF
TGTGCCAGCAGCTCCCTCTCAGGGGTACGAGCTTTCTTT
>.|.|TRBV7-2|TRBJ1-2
CASSLSAGRGNYGYTF
TGTGCCAGCAGCTTAAGTGCAGGCCGGGGTAACTATGGCTACACCTTC
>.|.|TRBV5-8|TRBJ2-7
CASSSGWGDRVGTYEQYF
TGTGCCAGCAGCTCGGGGTGGGGGGACCGAGTGGGGACTTACGAGCAGTACTTC
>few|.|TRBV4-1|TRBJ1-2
CASSQVGGSYGYTF
TGCGCCAGCAGCCAAGTCGGGGGAAGCTATGGCTACACCTTC
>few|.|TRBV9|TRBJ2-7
CASSPRRGGYEQYF
TGTGCCAGCAGCCCCCGGAGGGGCGGCTACGAGCAGTACTTC
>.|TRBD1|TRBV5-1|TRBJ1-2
CASSRTGERYGYTF
TGCGCCAGCAGCCGGACAGGGGAACGGTATGGCTACACCTTC
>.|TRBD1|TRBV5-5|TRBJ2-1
CASSYGQGGTNNEQFF
TGTGCCAGCAGCTATGGACAGGGAGGCACCAACAATGAGCAGTTCTTC
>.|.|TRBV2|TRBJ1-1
CASSEQAGARNTEAFF
TGTGCCAGCAGTGAACAGGCAGGGGCTAGGAACACTGAAGCTTTCTTT
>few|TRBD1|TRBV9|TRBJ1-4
CASSVGQGHNEKLFF
TGTGCCAGCAGCGTCGGACAGGGACATAATGAAAAACTGTTTTTT
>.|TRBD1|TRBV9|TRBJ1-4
CASSVEDRGPNEKLFF
TGTGCCAGCAGCGTAGAGGACAGGGGCCCTAATGAAAAACTGTTTTTT
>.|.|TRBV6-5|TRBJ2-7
CASRTGGRAGEQYF
TGTGCCAGCAGGACCGGGGGGCGAGCGGGCGAGCAGTACTTC
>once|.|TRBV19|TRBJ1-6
CASSWNRVLSPLHF
TGTGCCAGTAGTTGGAACAGGGTTCTCTCACCCCTCCACTTT
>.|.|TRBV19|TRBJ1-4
CASSPGWGQEHEKLFF
TGTGCCAGTAGTCCCGGGTGGGGGCAGGAGCATGAAAAACTGTTTTTT
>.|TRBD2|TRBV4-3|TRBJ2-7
CASSQERGSDGAEQYF
TGCGCCAGCAGCCAGGAGCGGGGGTCGGATGGGGCCGAGCAGTACTTC
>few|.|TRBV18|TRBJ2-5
CASSPRTEQETQYF
TGTGCCAGCTCACCAAGGACAGAACAAGAGACCCAGTACTTC
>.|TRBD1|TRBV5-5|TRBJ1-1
CASSRGGQLSTEAFF
TGTGCCAGCAGCCGGGGGGGACAGTTGAGCACTGAAGCTTTCTTT
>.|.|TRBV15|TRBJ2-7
CATSRGEGARSSYEQYF
TGTGCCACCAGCAGAGGGGAAGGGGCGAGGAGCTCCTACGAGCAGTACTTC
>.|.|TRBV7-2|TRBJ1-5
CASSFGDSNQPQHF
TGTGCCAGCAGCTTCGGAGACAGCAATCAGCCCCAGCATTTT
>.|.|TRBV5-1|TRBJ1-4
CASSLSGSTNEKLFF
TGCGCCAGCAGCTTGTCAGGAAGCACTAATGAAAAACTGTTTTTT
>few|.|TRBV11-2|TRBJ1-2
CASSLAPGYGYTF
TGTGCCAGCAGCTTAGCTCCGGGGTATGGCTACACCTTC
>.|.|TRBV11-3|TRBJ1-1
CASSPGGGTEAFF
TGTGCCAGCAGCCCCGGGGGGGGCACTGAAGCTTTCTTT
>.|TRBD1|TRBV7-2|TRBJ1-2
CASSLTRDRLQGGYTF
TGTGCCAGCAGCCTTACACGGGACAGGTTACAAGGAGGCTACACCTTC
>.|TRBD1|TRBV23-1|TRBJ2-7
CASSQSSRRDRAYRGSYEQYF
TGCGCCAGCAGTCAATCGTCCAGAAGGGACAGGGCGTATAGGGGGTCTTACGAGCAGTACTTC
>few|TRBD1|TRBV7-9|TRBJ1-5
CASSRGTGGGSNQPQHF
TGTGCCAGCAGCCGCGGGACAGGGGGTGGGAGCAATCAGCCCCAGCATTTT
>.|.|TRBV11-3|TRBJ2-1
CASSFPGDYNEQFF
TGTGCCAGCAGCTTTCCGGGAGACTACAATGAGCAGTTCTTC
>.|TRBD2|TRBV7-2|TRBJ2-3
CASSPRASGGADTQYF
TGTGCCAGCAGCCCGCGGGCTAGCGGGGGGGCAGATACGCAGTATTTT
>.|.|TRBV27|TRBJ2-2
CASSLFPTRTGELFF
TGTGCCAGCAGTTTGTTCCCAACGCGGACCGGGGAGCTGTTTTTT
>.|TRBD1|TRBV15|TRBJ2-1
CATSREGQGVYNEQFF
TGTGCCACCAGCAGAGAGGGACAGGGGGTTTACAATGAGCAGTTCTTC
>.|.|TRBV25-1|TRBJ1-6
CASSASRSSYNSPLHF
TGTGCCAGCAGTGCAAGTAGATCCTCCTATAATTCACCCCTCCACTTT
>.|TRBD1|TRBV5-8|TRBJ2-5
CASSLGQGKETQYF
TGTGCCAGCAGCTTGGGACAGGGAAAAGAGACCCAGTACTTC
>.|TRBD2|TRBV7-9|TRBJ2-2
CASSFSTSGGTTGELFF
TGTGCCAGCAGCTTCTCTACAAGCGGGGGAACTACCGGGGAGCTGTTTTTT
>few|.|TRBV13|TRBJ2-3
CASSLAQGSTDTQYF
TGTGCCAGCAGCTTAGCACAGGGAAGCACAGATACGCAGTATTTT
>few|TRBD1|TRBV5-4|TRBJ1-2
CASSPMDRGYGYTF
TGTGCCAGCAGCCCTATGGACAGGGGGTATGGCTACACCTTC
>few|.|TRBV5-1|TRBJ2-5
CASSLGTSGTQYF
TGCGCCAGCAGCTTGGGAACAAGTGGGACCCAGTACTTC
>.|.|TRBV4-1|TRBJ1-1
CASSQVTDRFAFF
TGCGCCAGCAGCCAAGTGACCGACAGGTTCGCTTTCTTT
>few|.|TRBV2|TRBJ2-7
CASSEVRGAEQYF
TGTGCCAGCAGTGAAGTTCGGGGGGCCGAGCAGTACTTC
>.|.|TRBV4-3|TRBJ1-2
CASSEDATGHGYTF
TGCGCCAGCAGCGAGGATGCGACAGGTCATGGCTACACCTTC
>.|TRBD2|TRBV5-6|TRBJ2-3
CASSLALAGGGDTQYF
TGTGCCAGCAGCTTGGCGCTAGCGGGGGGTGGAGATACGCAGTATTTT
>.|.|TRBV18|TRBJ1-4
CASSPPGADNEKLFF
TGTGCCAGCTCACCTCCAGGGGCTGATAATGAAAAACTGTTTTTT
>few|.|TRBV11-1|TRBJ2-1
CASATVAAEHQFF
TGTGCCAGCGCTACCGTAGCGGCCGAACACCAGTTCTTC
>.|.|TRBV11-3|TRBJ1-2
CASSVTGLYGYTF
TGTGCCAGCAGCGTTACAGGGCTCTATGGCTACACCTTC
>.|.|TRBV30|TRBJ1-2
CAWSQKDYGYTF
TGTGCCTGGAGCCAGAAAGACTATGGCTACACCTTC
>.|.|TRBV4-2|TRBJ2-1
CASSLTEGSSYNEQFF
TGTGCCAGCAGCCTGACGGAGGGTTCCTCCTACAATGAGCAGTTCTTC
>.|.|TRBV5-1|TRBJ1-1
CASSAEKAGLDTEAFF
TGCGCCAGCAGCGCGGAGAAGGCAGGGTTGGACACTGAAGCTTTCTTT
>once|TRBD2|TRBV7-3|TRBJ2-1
CASSLPSGTNEQFF
TGTGCCAGCAGCTTGCCTAGCGGGACCAATGAGCAGTTCTTC
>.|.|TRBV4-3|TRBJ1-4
CASSLSQATNEKLFF
TGCGCCAGCAGCCTGTCACAGGCAACTAATGAAAAACTGTTTTTT
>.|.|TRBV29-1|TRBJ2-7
CSVAGTSSSYEQYF
TGCAGCGTTGCGGGGACAAGCAGCTCCTACGAGCAGTACTTC
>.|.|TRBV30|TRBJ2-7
CAWSVGTDSSYEQYF
TGTGCCTGGAGTGTAGGTACGGACAGCTCCTACGAGCAGTACTTC
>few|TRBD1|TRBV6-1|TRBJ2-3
CASSEARGQYTDTQYF
TGTGCCAGCAGTGAAGCGAGGGGACAGTACACAGATACGCAGTATTTT
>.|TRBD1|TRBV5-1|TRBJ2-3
CASSPRTGDFPDTQYF
TGCGCCAGCAGTCCTCGGACAGGGGATTTTCCAGATACGCAGTATTTT
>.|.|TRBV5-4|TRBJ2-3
CASSARGGTGTDTQYF
TGTGCCAGCAGCGCTAGAGGGGGAACAGGCACAGATACGCAGTATTTT